This T cell receptor beta chain was found in a study of blood T cell repertoires in COVID-19. Profiled with immunoSEQ multiplex PCR; TCRdb holds only in-frame clones, not every one. Here the sample spans 250,000 to 300,000 clones, roughly 89% being singletons. The CDR3 extends over 14 amino acids. Germline trimming cut 5 bases from V and 2 bases from J; bases unmatched to any gene: 5. Germline CDR1 is MNHEY and CDR2 is SVGEGT. This TCR was recovered from a man aged 50-59 years with acute or convalescent COVID-19. V is TRBV6-2 or TRBV6-3 and J is TRBJ1-2, with 7 bases that match TRBD1. Specimen: peripheral blood. In DNA form, the CDR3 reads TGTGCCAGCAGTCTGGGACAGCCAAACTATGGCTACACCTTC. Protein product: CASSLGQPNYGYTF.